This TCR beta chain appears in the sequencing data of a study of identical twins. TCRdb ran MiXCR on the 5' RACE reads and lists one entry per CDR3 protein. The sample contains 1.5 million to 2 million distinct CDR3 sequences, roughly a third of which appear only once. V was pared by 4 bases and J by 6 bases, with 3 bases of the junction left unmatched. This CDR3 contains 14 residues. Germline V gives CDR1 MGHDK, CDR2 SYGVNS. Sequenced: cord blood. The clonotype was recovered from a newborn girl in good health. The genes are TRBV25-1 and TRBJ2-3, with 11 bases identical to TRBD1. This chain's CDR3 is CASSARDRGDTQYF. In nucleotides, the CDR3 is TGTGCCAGCAGTGCCCGGGACAGGGGGGATACGCAGTATTTT.